This T cell receptor (beta chain) was recovered during a study of shared clonotypes between healthy human individuals (dated by TCRdb to 2018 to 2021). As for the study more broadly: The cohort included three men and a couple of women between 18 and 49 years of age. Per donor, leukapheresis produced somewhere between about 0.94 and 9 billion PBMCs. To increase sequencing depth and limit assay-specific biases, different laboratories used diverse techniques to prepare libraries and sequence TCR repertoires. To estimate repertoire size and how much clonotype sharing occurs between individuals, the study deeply sequenced the blood TCR repertoires of five healthy adults. What the work shows at the level of the full study, not this receptor alone: The small number of donors limited the genetic and exposure-history diversity represented. Only blood was sampled, and tissue TCR repertoires likely differ from those in blood. Pairwise subsampling led to the expectation that sequencing depth would affect the degree of clonotype sharing among donors.

Taken from the germline V gene, the CDR1 and CDR2 loops are MGHRA and YSYEKL. Unmatched junction bases come to 16, with V trimmed by 6 bases and J by 6 bases. Inclusive of the bounding cysteine and phenylalanine, the CDR3 is 16 residues long. The retained sequence is limited to the CDR3, 48 bases, with the frame set at the first base. Donors were healthy HIV-negative adults with no recently reported acute infections or vaccinations. Only Caucasian adults living in Nashville, Tennessee, USA were represented among the donors. In the unsorted samples, some 94 million PBMCs were counted, and genomic DNA was extracted using the QIAamp DNA Blood Mini kit. Blood was obtained by leukapheresis, after which PBMCs were separated by Ficoll-Histopaque density gradient centrifugation and cryopreserved in liquid nitrogen vapor phase. In its sample, this clone was seen once. The clone's antigen remains unknown. A single base separates this from a much larger clone, so it may be a read error.

TCR CDR3 regions were amplified from genomic DNA by multiplex PCR using the deep immunoSEQ assay. Extracted genomic DNA from each cell subset was distributed evenly across all wells of several immunoSEQ 96-well plates, and each plate was treated as a replicate. For unsorted PBMC, each replicate PCR was loaded with about 300 ng genomic DNA, equivalent to some 27,000 T cell genomes. Genomic DNA from unsorted PBMC was sequenced over ten immunoSEQ deep assay plates. Purified libraries were quantified with a Qubit 3.0 fluorometer, sized on a Bioanalyzer 2100, and re-quantified with the KAPA Library Quantification kit. Every immunoSEQ 96-well plate was sequenced on a separate single-read 150-cycle Illumina NextSeq 550 flow cell. Regarding the original processing steps: The immunoSEQ output contained only junctional sequences without quality scores, so filtering could not match that applied to full-length reads. Sequences were annotated with PyIR, a Python wrapper for IgBLAST v1.9, and V/J genes and CDR3 were assigned using IMGT germline references. Reads were removed for weak V/J assignments (E-value above 1e-6), missing CDR3, stop codons, out-of-frame junctions, or ambiguous translated residues. V3J clonotypes were defined as sequences sharing the same inferred V gene, J gene, and CDR3 amino acid sequence. To compute the percentage overlap between repertoires, the number of shared unique clonotypes was divided by the size of the smaller repertoire. Richness of each repertoire was evaluated using RTK rarefaction, the Chao1 estimator, and Recon v2.1 estimates of unobserved clonotypes. TCRdb re-hosts the immuneACCESS table, in-frame sequences only. Its copies lack some clones; in the studies checked, an unresolved V gene accounts for under half of them, and the cause for the rest is not known. That table gives V, J and clone size, and the DNA gave D and trimming. This sample lists fewer than 600,000 clones; around 78% were detected once. Approximately 12% of the sample belongs to the ten largest clones.

This chain joins TRBV4-1 to TRBJ1-2; TRBD1 agrees with 7 junctional bases. The sample comprised PBMCs. The source is a middle-aged woman in good health. Some clones in this sample may be carry-over from other donors' samples. This receptor has the CDR3 CASSLTGAQVTDGYTF. The DNA is TGCGCCAGCAGTCTCACAGGGGCCCAAGTTACAGATGGCTACACCTTC.